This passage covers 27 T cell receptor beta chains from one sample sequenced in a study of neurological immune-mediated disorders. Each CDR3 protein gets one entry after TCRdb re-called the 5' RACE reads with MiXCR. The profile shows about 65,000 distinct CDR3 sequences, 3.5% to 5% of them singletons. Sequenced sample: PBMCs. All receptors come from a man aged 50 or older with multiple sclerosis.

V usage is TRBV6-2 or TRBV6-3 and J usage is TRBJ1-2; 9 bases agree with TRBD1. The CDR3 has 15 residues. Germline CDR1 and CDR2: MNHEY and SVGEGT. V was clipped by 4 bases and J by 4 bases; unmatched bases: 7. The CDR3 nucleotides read TGTGCCAGCAGTTTCCTGGACAGGGGCATCTATGGCTACACCTTC. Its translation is CASSFLDRGIYGYTF.

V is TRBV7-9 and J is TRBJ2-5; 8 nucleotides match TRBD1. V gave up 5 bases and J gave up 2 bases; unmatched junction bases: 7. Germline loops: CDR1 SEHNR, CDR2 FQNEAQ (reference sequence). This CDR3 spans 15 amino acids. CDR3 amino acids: CASSQPDRAQETQYF. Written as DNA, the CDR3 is TGTGCCAGCAGCCAACCGGACAGGGCTCAAGAGACCCAGTACTTC.

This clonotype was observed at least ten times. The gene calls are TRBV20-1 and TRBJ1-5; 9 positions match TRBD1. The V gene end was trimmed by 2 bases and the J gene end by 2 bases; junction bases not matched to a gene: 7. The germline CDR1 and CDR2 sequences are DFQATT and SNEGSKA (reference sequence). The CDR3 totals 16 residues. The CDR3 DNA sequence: TGCAGTGCTAGAATCGGGACAGGGAGCGGCAATCAGCCCCAGCATTTT. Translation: CSARIGTGSGNQPQHF.

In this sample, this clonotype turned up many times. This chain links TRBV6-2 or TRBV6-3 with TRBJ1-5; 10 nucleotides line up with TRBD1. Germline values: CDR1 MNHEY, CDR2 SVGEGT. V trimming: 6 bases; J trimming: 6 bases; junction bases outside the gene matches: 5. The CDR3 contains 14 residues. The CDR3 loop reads CASRTGGGGQPQHF. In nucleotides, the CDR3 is TGTGCCAGCAGGACAGGGGGCGGCGGTCAGCCCCAGCATTTT.

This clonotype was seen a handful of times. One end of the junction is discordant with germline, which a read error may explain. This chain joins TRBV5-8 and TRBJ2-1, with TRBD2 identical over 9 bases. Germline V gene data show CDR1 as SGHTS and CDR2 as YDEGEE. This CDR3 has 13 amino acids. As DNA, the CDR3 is TGTGCCAGCAGTTTGGAACCGCGGGAGGGTTTGTTCTTC. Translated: CASSLEPREGLFF.

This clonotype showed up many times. The CDR3 sequence is CASSLNWGTEQFF. CDR3 nucleotide sequence: TGTGCCAGCAGCTTAAATTGGGGAACTGAGCAGTTCTTC. The chain uses TRBV7-2 and TRBJ2-1; D is uncertain. In germline, CDR1 is SGHTA, CDR2 FQGNSA. The CDR3 is 13 amino acids. Trimming cost V 2 bases and J 9 bases, with 11 bases left between them.

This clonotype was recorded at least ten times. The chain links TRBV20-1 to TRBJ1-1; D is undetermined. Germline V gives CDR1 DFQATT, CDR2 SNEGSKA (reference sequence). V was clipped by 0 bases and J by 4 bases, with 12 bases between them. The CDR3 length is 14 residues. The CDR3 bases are TGCAGTGCTAGAGATCTCAAACGGAGCACTGAAGCTTTCTTT. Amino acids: CSARDLKRSTEAFF.

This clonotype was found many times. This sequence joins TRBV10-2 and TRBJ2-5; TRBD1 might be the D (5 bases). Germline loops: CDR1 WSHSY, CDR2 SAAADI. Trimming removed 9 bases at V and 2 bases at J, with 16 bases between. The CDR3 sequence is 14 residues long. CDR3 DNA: TGCGCCAGTTTTAAAGGTGGGGCGCAAGAGACCCAGTACTTC. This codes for CASFKGGAQETQYF.

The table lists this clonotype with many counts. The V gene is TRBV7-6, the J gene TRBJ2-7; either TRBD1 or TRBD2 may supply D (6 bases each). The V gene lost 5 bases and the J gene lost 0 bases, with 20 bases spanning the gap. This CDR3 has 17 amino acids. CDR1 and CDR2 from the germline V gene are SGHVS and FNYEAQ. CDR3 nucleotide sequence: TGTGCCAGCAGCGGAGGTACCTACGGGGGCTTCTCCTACGAGCAGTACTTC. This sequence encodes CASSGGTYGGFSYEQYF. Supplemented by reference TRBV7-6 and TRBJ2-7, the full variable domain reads GAGVSQSPRYKVTKRGQDVALRCDPISGHVSLYWYRQALGQGPEFLTYFNYEAQQDKSGLPNDRFSAERPEGSISTLTIQRTEQRDSAMYRCASSGGTYGGFSYEQYFGPGTRLTVT.

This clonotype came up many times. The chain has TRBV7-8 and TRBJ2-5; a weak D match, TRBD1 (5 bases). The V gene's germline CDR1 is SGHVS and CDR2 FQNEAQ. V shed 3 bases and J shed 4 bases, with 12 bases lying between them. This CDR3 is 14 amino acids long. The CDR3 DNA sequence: TGTGCCAGCAGCTTGCGACAGTACCGAGAGACCCAGTACTTC. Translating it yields CASSLRQYRETQYF.

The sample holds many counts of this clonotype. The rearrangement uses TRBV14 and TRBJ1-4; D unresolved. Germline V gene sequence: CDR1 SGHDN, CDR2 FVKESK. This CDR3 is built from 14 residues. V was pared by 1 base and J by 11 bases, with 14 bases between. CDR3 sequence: CASSQGGRSDKLFF. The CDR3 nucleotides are TGTGCCAGCAGCCAAGGAGGACGGTCAGATAAACTGTTTTTT.

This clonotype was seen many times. CDR3 DNA: TGCAGCGTTGAAATCGGGAGGGGTGGCTACACCTTC. It yields the protein CSVEIGRGGYTF. The J gene is TRBJ1-2, the V gene TRBV29-1; TRBD1 is a possible D gene (5 bases). V lost 2 bases and J lost 7, with 11 bases in between. The V gene's germline CDR1 is SQVTM and CDR2 ANQGSEA. CDR3 length: 12 residues.

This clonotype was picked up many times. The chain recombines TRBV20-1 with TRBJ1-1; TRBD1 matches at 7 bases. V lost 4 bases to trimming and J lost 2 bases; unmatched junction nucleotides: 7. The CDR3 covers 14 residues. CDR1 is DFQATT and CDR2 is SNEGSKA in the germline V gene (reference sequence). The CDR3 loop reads CSATADRDNTEAFF. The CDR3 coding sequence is TGCAGTGCTACCGCAGACAGGGACAACACTGAAGCTTTCTTT.

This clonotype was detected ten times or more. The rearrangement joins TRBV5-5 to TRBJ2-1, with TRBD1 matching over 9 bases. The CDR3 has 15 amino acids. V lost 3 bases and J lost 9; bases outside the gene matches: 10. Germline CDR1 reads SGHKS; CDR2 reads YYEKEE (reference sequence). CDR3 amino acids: CASSSPGQGNGEQFF. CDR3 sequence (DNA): TGTGCCAGCAGCTCCCCGGGACAGGGAAATGGTGAGCAGTTCTTC.

CDR3 nucleotide sequence: TGTGCCACCAGCCGCCGGGACAGGGGATACGGCTACACCTTC. Translation gives CATSRRDRGYGYTF. The chain links TRBV15 to TRBJ1-2, with TRBD1 identical over 10 bases. The CDR3 extends over 14 amino acids. Trimming at V came to 5 bases and at J to 8 bases, leaving 8 bases not matched to a gene. The V gene's germline CDR1 is LNHNV and CDR2 YYDKDF (reference sequence).

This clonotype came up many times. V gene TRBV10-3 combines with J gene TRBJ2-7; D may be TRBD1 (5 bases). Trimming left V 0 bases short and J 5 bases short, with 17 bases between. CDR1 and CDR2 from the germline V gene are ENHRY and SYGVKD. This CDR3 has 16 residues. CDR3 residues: CAISESVTGPPHEQYF. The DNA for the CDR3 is TGTGCCATCAGTGAGTCAGTAACAGGCCCTCCCCACGAGCAGTACTTC.

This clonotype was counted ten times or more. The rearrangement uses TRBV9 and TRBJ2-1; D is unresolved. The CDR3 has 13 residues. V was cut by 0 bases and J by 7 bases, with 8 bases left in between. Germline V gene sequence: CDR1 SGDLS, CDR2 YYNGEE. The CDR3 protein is CASSVGSGNEQFF. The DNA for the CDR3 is TGTGCCAGCAGCGTAGGCTCTGGGAATGAGCAGTTCTTC. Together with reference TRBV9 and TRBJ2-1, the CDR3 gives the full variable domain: DSGVTQTPKHLITATGQRVTLRCSPRSGDLSVYWYQQSLDQGLQFLIQYYNGEERAKGNILERFSAQQFPDLHSELNLSSLELGDSALYFCASSVGSGNEQFFGPGTRLTVL.

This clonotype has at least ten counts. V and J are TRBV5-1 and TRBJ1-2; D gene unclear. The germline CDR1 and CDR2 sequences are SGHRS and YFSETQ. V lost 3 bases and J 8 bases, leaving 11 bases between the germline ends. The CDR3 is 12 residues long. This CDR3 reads CASSSPVTGYTF. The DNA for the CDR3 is TGCGCCAGCAGCTCCCCGGTGACGGGCTACACCTTC.

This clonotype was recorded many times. CDR3 sequence: CASSSGAISRYTF. The CDR3, as DNA: TGTGCCAGCAGCTCGGGGGCGATTAGTCGCTACACCTTC. This chain links TRBV5-4 with TRBJ1-2, with TRBD1 as a possible D gene (6 bases). This CDR3 region has 13 residues. Germline loops: CDR1 SGHNT, CDR2 YYREEE (reference sequence). V was pared by 3 bases and J by 9 bases, with 15 bases between.

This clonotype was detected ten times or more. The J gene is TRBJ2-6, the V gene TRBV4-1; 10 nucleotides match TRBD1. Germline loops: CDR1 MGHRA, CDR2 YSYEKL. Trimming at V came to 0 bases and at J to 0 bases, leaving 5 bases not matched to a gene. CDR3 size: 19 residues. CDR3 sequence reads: CASSQERQGANSGANVLTF. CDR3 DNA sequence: TGCGCCAGCAGCCAAGAGAGACAGGGGGCGAACTCTGGGGCCAACGTCCTGACTTTC.

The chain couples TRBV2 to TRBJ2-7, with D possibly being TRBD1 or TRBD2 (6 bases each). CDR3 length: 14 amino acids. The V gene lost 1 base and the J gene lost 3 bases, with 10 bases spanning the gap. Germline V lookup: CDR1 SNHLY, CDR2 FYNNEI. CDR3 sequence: CASSEVGGGYEQYF. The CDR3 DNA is TGTGCCAGCAGTGAAGTGGGGGGCGGCTACGAGCAGTACTTC.

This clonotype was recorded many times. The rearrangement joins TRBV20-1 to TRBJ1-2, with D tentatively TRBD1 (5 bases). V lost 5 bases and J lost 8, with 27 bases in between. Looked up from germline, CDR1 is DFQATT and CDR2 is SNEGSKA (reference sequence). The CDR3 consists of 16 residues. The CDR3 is CSAATTEFTGAWGYTF. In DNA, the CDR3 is TGCAGTGCTGCTACTACAGAATTCACTGGGGCGTGGGGCTACACCTTC.

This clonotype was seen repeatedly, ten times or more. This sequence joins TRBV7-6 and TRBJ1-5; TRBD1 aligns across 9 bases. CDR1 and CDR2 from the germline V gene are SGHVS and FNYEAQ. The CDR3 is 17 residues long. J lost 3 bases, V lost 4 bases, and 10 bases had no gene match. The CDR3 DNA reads TGTGCCAGCAGCTCCGGAGCAGGGACAGGGCTCAATCAGCCCCAGCATTTT. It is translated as CASSSGAGTGLNQPQHF.

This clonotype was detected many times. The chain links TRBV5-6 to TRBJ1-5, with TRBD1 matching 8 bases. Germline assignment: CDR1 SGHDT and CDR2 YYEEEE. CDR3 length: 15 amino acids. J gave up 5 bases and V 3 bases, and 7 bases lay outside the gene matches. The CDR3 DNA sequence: TGTGCCAGCAGCTCGTCGGGACAGGTTTATCAGCCCCAGCATTTT. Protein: CASSSSGQVYQPQHF. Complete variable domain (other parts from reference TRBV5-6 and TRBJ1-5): DAGVTQSPTHLIKTRGQQVTLRCSPKSGHDTVSWYQQALGQGPQFIFQYYEEEERQRGNFPDRFSGHQFPNYSSELNVNALLLGDSALYLCASSSSGQVYQPQHFGDGTRLSIL.

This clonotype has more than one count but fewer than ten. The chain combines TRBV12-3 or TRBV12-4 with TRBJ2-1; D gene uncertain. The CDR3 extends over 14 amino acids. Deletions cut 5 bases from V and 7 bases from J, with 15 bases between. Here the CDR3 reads CASSPPPVGNEQFF. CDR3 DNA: TGTGCCAGCAGTCCCCCCCCGGTAGGGAATGAGCAGTTCTTC.

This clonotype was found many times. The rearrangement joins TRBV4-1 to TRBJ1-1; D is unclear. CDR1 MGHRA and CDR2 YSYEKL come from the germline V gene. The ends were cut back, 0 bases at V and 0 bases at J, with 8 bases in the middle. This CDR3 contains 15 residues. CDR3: CASSQEPGMNTEAFF. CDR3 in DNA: TGCGCCAGCAGCCAAGAGCCGGGAATGAACACTGAAGCTTTCTTT.

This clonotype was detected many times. The CDR3 DNA reads TGTGCCAGTGAGACAGCTTTTCTTAACAATGAGCAGTTCTTC. Amino acid sequence: CASETAFLNNEQFF. The rearrangement joins TRBV7-2 to TRBJ2-1, with a possible D match to TRBD1 (5 bases). V gave up 9 bases and J gave up 5 bases, with 17 bases separating them. This CDR3 region has 14 residues. CDR1 and CDR2 (germline): SGHTA, FQGNSA. Full variable domain (remainder filled in from reference TRBV7-2 and TRBJ2-1): GAGVSQSPSNKVTEKGKDVELRCDPISGHTALYWYRQSLGQGLEFLIYFQGNSAPDKSGLPSDRFSAERTGGSVSTLTIQRTQQEDSAVYLCASETAFLNNEQFFGPGTRLTVL.